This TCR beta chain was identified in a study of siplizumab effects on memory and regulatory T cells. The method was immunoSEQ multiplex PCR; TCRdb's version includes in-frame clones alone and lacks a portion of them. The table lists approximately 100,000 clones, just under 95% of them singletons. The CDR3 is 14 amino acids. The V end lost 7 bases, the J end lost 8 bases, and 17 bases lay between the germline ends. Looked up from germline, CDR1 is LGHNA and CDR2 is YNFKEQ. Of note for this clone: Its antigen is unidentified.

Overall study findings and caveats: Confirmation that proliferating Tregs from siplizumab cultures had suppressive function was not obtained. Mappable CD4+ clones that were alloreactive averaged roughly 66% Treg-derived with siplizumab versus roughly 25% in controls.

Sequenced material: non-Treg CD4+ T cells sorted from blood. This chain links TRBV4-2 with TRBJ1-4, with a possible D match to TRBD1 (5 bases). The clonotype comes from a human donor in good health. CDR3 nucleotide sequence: TGTGCCAGCAACCCGGACACGCGAGGGGAAAAACTGTTTTTT. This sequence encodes CASNPDTRGEKLFF.